The 17 T cell receptor beta chains reported below all come from one sample, sequenced in a study of T-cell reconstitution after alpha-beta-depleted transplantation in children (dated by TCRdb to about 2016). Library creation used PCR. The sequencing machine was an Illumina HiSeq 2500. To normalize quantification of the TCRbeta repertoire, the TCR libraries were built with molecular barcoding that relied on unique molecular identifiers. The public reads were reanalyzed by TCRdb: fastp trimming at Q25, MiXCR alignment, in-frame beta chains only. Entries that share a CDR3 protein sequence are merged under the most common genes and DNA. This sample holds about 370,000 distinct CDR3 sequences; roughly 20% were observed only once. The top ten clonotypes cover 3.5% to 4% of the sample. The source was PBMCs from the stem cell graft donor, collected from the stem cell graft. The receptors shown here come from a human donor who donated a stem cell graft to a child with acute myeloid leukemia.

This clonotype was observed a few times. V gene TRBV7-2 combines with J gene TRBJ1-2; no clear D. Per the germline V gene, CDR1 is SGHTA and CDR2 is FQGNSA. V was cut by 5 bases and J by 2 bases, with 6 bases left in between. CDR3 length equals 12 residues. CDR3 amino acids: CASSHKNYGYTF. The CDR3, as DNA: TGTGCCAGCAGCCACAAGAACTATGGCTACACCTTC. Combining the CDR3 with reference TRBV7-2 and TRBJ1-2 gives the whole variable domain GAGVSQSPSNKVTEKGKDVELRCDPISGHTALYWYRQSLGQGLEFLIYFQGNSAPDKSGLPSDRFSAERTGGSVSTLTIQRTQQEDSAVYLCASSHKNYGYTFGSGTRLTVV.

The chain employs TRBV12-3 or TRBV12-4 and TRBJ2-1; D may be TRBD1 (5 bases). The CDR3 runs 14 residues. Trimming cost V 8 bases and J 9 bases, with 20 bases left between them. Here the CDR3 DNA reads TGTGCCAGCGGAACCCAGGGCAGACCGGCTGAGCAGTTCTTC. Its protein is CASGTQGRPAEQFF.

This clonotype was seen only a few times. The rearrangement joins TRBV20-1 to TRBJ2-1; D might be TRBD2 (7 bases). The CDR3 is made up of 16 amino acids. Trimming pared 0 bases from V and 3 bases from J, leaving 15 bases between. From germline, CDR1 is DFQATT and CDR2 SNEGSKA (reference sequence). Written as DNA, the CDR3 is TGCAGTGCTAGAGATTTTGGGGGCGGGAGCTACAATGAGCAGTTCTTC. Translation: CSARDFGGGSYNEQFF.

The sample holds a few counts of this clonotype. The rearrangement uses TRBV20-1 and TRBJ2-2; D is possibly TRBD1 (5 bases). CDR1 is DFQATT and CDR2 is SNEGSKA in the germline V gene (reference sequence). With 4 bases removed from V and 4 bases from J, the gap between germline ends came to 10 bases. CDR3 length: 13 residues. CDR3 sequence (DNA): TGCAGTGCTAAAGGGGTTAGCACCGGGGAGCTGTTTTTT. Translating gives CSAKGVSTGELFF.

This clonotype came up a few times. This chain uses TRBV7-9 with TRBJ2-7, with TRBD2 identical over 7 bases. The CDR3 is 16 amino acids. The germline CDR1 and CDR2 sequences are SEHNR and FQNEAQ (reference sequence). V was pared by 0 bases and J by 2 bases, with 7 bases of the junction left unmatched. CDR3 DNA sequence: TGTGCCAGCAGCTTAGCAAGGGAGGGTCTCACCTACGAGCAGTACTTC. The encoded protein is CASSLAREGLTYEQYF.

The chain is built from TRBV7-8 and TRBJ1-1, with D possibly being TRBD1 (6 bases). The V gene lost 8 bases and the J gene lost 5 bases, with 15 bases spanning the gap. CDR3 length equals 13 residues. Germline assignment: CDR1 SGHVS and CDR2 FQNEAQ. CDR3 coding DNA: TGTGCCAGCGGCCGGGAAAGGGGGACTGAAGCTTTCTTT. Its protein product is CASGRERGTEAFF. The full variable domain, its missing parts supplied by reference TRBV7-8 and TRBJ1-1, is GAGVSQSPRYKVAKRGQDVALRCDPISGHVSLFWYQQALGQGPEFLTYFQNEAQLDKSGLPSDRFFAERPEGSVSTLKIQRTQQEDSAVYLCASGRERGTEAFFGQGTRLTVV.

This clonotype appeared once. The rearrangement uses TRBV28 and TRBJ2-3; TRBD2 might be the D (5 bases). V gave up 5 bases and J gave up 4 bases, with 10 bases separating them. Per germline, CDR1 MDHEN and CDR2 SYDVKM. CDR3 size: 13 residues. This chain's CDR3 is CASSAAGADTQYF. The CDR3, as DNA: TGTGCCAGCAGTGCAGCCGGGGCAGATACGCAGTATTTT. The full variable domain, rest sourced from reference TRBV28 and TRBJ2-3, is DVKVTQSSRYLVKRTGEKVFLECVQDMDHENMFWYRQDPGLGLRLIYFSYDVKMKEKGDIPEGYSVSREKKERFSLILESASTNQTSMYLCASSAAGADTQYFGPGTRLTVL.

This clonotype was counted a few times. J is TRBJ2-4 and V is TRBV20-1, with a possible D match to TRBD2 (5 bases). This CDR3 contains 17 residues. Germline CDR1 reads DFQATT; CDR2 reads SNEGSKA (reference sequence). Between the trimmed V and J ends, which lost 0 bases and 3 bases, there was a span of 18 bases. The CDR3, as DNA: TGCAGTGCTAGAGATTTTCAGGAGGTCGTAGTCAAAAACATTCAGTACTTC. Its protein is CSARDFQEVVVKNIQYF.

This chain connects TRBV12-3 or TRBV12-4 to TRBJ2-1; a weak D match, TRBD1 (7 bases). Deletions cut 6 bases from V and 4 bases from J, with 16 bases between. This CDR3 region has 15 residues. CDR3 sequence (DNA): TGTGCCAGCAGGTTCTCGGAGGGGGCTTACAATGAGCAGTTCTTC. It encodes CASRFSEGAYNEQFF.

The V and J genes are TRBV28 and TRBJ2-7; D assignment may be TRBD1 or TRBD2 (5 bases each). In germline, CDR1 is MDHEN, CDR2 SYDVKM. V gave up 5 bases and J gave up 2 bases, with 19 bases separating them. The CDR3 runs to 16 residues. CDR3 protein: CASSPTPGSGTYEQYF. The DNA for the CDR3 is TGTGCCAGCAGTCCGACCCCGGGGTCAGGGACCTACGAGCAGTACTTC.

This chain joins TRBV6-1 and TRBJ2-7; D gene uncertain. Germline V CDR1 and CDR2: MNHNS, SASEGT. This CDR3 comprises 15 residues. V was cut by 6 bases and J by 2 bases, with 17 bases left in between. This chain's CDR3 is CASRDGVFIPYEQYF. Here the CDR3 DNA reads TGTGCCAGCAGAGACGGAGTCTTCATCCCCTACGAGCAGTACTTC.

This clonotype showed up just a few times. The genes are TRBV6-1 and TRBJ2-1, with TRBD2 matching over 8 bases. Germline V gives CDR1 MNHNS, CDR2 SASEGT. The V gene end was trimmed by 6 bases and the J gene end by 9 bases; junction bases not matched to a gene: 10. The CDR3 contains 14 residues. The CDR3 sequence is CASSDSGAGGEQFF. The CDR3 DNA follows: TGTGCCAGCAGCGATAGCGGGGCCGGGGGTGAGCAGTTCTTC.

This clonotype was detected a few times. The chain couples TRBV25-1 to TRBJ2-1, with D tentatively TRBD2 (6 bases). The length of the CDR3 is 14 residues. V shed 3 bases and J shed 8 bases, with 14 bases lying between them. The germline V gene encodes CDR1 MGHDK and CDR2 SYGVNS. The CDR3 protein is CASSDAGSKDEQFF. In DNA, the CDR3 is TGTGCCAGCAGTGATGCGGGATCTAAGGATGAGCAGTTCTTC.

This clonotype came up a few times. This rearrangement joins TRBV15 to TRBJ2-5; no reliable D call. CDR3 size: 12 residues. The V gene's germline CDR1 is LNHNV and CDR2 YYDKDF (reference sequence). V lost 7 bases and J lost 2, with 8 bases in between. The CDR3 sequence is CATMDGQETQYF. The CDR3 DNA reads TGTGCCACCATGGACGGACAAGAGACCCAGTACTTC.

V and J are TRBV20-1 and TRBJ2-1; 12 nucleotides align to TRBD2. Losses at the gene ends were 3 bases for V and 7 bases for J; bases not matched to a gene: 10. The germline gives CDR1 DFQATT, CDR2 SNEGSKA (reference sequence). This CDR3 spans 16 amino acids. CDR3 protein: CSARDRLAGVTNEQFF. CDR3 nucleotides: TGCAGTGCTAGGGACAGACTAGCGGGAGTTACGAATGAGCAGTTCTTC.

This clonotype was counted ten times or more. The chain couples TRBV20-1 to TRBJ2-7; no firm D call. The CDR3 consists of 12 residues. Germline lookup yields CDR1 DFQATT and CDR2 SNEGSKA (reference sequence). V gave up 7 bases and J gave up 2 bases, with 12 bases separating them. The DNA of the CDR3 is TGCAGTGTTCAGCCGCCTACCTACGAGCAGTACTTC. Translated: CSVQPPTYEQYF.

This chain connects TRBV27 to TRBJ2-1; no definite D call. Germline V lookup: CDR1 MNHEY, CDR2 SMNVEV (reference sequence). V lost 8 bases, J lost 8 bases, and 4 bases lay in between. The CDR3 is made up of 9 amino acids. The CDR3 coding sequence is TGTGCCAGCGGTGATGAGCAGTTCTTC. Translating it yields CASGDEQFF.